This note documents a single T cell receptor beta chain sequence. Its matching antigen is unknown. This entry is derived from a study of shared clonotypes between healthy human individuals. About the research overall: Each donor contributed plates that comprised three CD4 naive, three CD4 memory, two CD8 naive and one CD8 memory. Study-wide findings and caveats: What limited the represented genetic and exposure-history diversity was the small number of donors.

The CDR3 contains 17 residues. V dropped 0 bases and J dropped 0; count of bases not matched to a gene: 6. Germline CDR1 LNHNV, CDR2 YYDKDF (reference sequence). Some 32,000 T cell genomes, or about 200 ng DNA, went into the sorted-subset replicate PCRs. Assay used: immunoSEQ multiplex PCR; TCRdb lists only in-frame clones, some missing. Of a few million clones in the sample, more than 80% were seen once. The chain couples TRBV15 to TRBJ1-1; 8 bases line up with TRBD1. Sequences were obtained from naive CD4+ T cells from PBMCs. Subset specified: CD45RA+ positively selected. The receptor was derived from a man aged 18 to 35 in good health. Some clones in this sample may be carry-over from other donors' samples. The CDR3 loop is CATSRDPQGAMNTEAFF. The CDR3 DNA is TGTGCCACCAGCAGAGATCCCCAGGGGGCGATGAACACTGAAGCTTTCTTT.